This TCR beta chain was sequenced for a study of blood T cells in healthy people across ages. A second PCR, run for about 6 to 12 cycles, used a sample-barcoded 5' primer plus a J-beta primer mix. From the 5' RACE reads, TCRdb called clonotypes with MiXCR, one entry per CDR3 protein. The sample consists of about 1,400,000 distinct CDR3 sequences, around 59% of them appearing once. The CDR3 sequence is 16 residues long. Germline V gene lookup returns CDR1 LGHDT and CDR2 YNNKEL (reference sequence). In the case of this clonotype: A read error may produce the germline difference seen at one junction end.

The sample was blood. This sequence originates from a man aged 18 to 30 in good health. This sequence joins TRBV3-1 and TRBJ2-7, with 11 bases identical to TRBD2. CDR3 amino acids: CASSQGRLAGNYEQYF. The CDR3 nucleotides read TGTGCCAGCAGTCAAGGAAGACTAGCGGGAAACTACGAGCAGTACTTC.